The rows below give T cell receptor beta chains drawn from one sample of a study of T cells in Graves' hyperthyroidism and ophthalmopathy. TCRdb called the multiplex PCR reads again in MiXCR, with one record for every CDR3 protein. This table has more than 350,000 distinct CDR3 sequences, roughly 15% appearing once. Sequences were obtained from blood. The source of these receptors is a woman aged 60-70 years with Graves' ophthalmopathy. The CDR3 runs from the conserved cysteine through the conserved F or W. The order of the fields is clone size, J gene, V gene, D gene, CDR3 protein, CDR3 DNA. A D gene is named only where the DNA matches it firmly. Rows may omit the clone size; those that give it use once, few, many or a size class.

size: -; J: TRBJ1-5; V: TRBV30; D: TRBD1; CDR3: CAWKQGQVNQPQHF; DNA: TGTGCCTGGAAACAGGGGCAGGTCAATCAGCCCCAGCATTTT
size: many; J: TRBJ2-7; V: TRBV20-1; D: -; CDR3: CSASGATDEQYF; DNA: TGCAGTGCTAGCGGGGCGACCGACGAGCAGTACTTC
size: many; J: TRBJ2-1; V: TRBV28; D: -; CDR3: CASSPRLSSYNEQFF; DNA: TGTGCCAGCAGTCCACGACTCAGCTCCTACAATGAGCAGTTCTTC
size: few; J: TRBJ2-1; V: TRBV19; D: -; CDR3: CASSIVRASSYNEQFF; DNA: TGTGCCAGTAGTATAGTTCGGGCAAGCTCCTACAATGAGCAGTTCTTC
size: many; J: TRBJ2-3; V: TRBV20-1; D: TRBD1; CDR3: CSARAGQGTDTQYF; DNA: TGCAGTGCTAGAGCCGGACAGGGCACAGATACGCAGTATTTT
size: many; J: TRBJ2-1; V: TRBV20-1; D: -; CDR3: CSARDGPWGYYEQFF; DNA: TGCAGTGCTAGAGATGGGCCCTGGGGTTATTATGAGCAGTTCTTC
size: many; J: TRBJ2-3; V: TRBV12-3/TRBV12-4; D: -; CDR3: CASSLTGKDTQYF; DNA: TGTGCCAGCAGTTTAACAGGGAAAGATACGCAGTATTTT
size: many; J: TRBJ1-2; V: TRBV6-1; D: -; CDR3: CASSLQGQGYTF; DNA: TGTGCCAGCAGTCTACAGGGCCAGGGCTACACCTTC
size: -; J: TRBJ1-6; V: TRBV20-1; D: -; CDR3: CSASDSYNSPLHF; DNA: TGCAGTGCTAGCGACAGTTATAATTCACCCCTCCACTTT
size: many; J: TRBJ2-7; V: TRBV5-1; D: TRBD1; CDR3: CASSRAGTGAYEQYF; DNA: TGCGCCAGCAGCAGGGCCGGGACAGGGGCCTACGAGCAGTACTTC
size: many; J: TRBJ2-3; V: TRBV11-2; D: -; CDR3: CASSSGTGGRTQYF; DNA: TGTGCCAGCAGCTCCGGGACCGGGGGTAGAACGCAGTATTTT
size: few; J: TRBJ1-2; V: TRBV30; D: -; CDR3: CAWSVTPWFGRSVNYGYTF; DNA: TGTGCCTGGAGTGTAACCCCCTGGTTCGGACGGTCAGTTAACTATGGCTACACCTTC
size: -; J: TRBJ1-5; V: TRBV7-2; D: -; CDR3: CASSLTSNSNQPQHF; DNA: TGTGCCAGCAGCCTAACAAGTAATAGCAATCAGCCCCAGCATTTT
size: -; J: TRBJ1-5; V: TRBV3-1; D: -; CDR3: CASSPHSNNQPQHF; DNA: TGTGCCAGCAGCCCCCACAGCAACAATCAGCCCCAGCATTTT
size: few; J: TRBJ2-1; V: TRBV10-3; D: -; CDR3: CAISERQQKDEQFF; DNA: TGTGCCATCAGTGAGAGGCAGCAGAAGGATGAGCAGTTCTTC
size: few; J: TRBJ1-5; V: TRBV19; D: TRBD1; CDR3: CASSRSVGTGNQPQHF; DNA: TGTGCCAGTAGTAGATCGGTTGGGACAGGGAATCAGCCCCAGCATTTT
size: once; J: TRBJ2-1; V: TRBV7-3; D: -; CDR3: CASSPRPEDYNEQFF; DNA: TGTGCCAGCAGCCCTCGTCCAGAAGACTACAATGAGCAGTTCTTC
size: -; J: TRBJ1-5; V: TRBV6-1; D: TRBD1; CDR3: CASKGTGNSNQPQHF; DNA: TGTGCCAGCAAAGGGACAGGGAATTCAAATCAGCCCCAGCATTTT